These T cell receptor beta chains were read from a single sample in a study of blood T cell repertoires in COVID-19. Sequencing used immunoSEQ multiplex PCR; TCRdb keeps in-frame clones, though not all of them. The repertoire holds roughly 100,000 clones, with about four fifths as singletons. Source material: peripheral blood. These receptors originate from a woman older than 75 with active or convalescent COVID-19. Both conserved end residues are part of each CDR3. D genes are given only for firm matches. Clone size is not always given. Where it is, it says once, few, many or a class for expanded clones.

cdr3_nt,cdr3_aa,cdr3_length,v_call,clone_size,j_call,d_call
TGTGCCAGCAGTTTATGGTCTAGTTACGAGCAGTACTTC,CASSLWSSYEQYF,13,TRBV28,.,TRBJ2-7,.
TGTGCCAGCAGCGTAGGTGGGGGGACGACCACCGGGGAGCTGTTTTTT,CASSVGGGTTTGELFF,16,TRBV9,few,TRBJ2-2,.
TGTGCCAGCAGCGGAGGGCGGGGAGCCCACTATGGCTACACCTTC,CASSGGRGAHYGYTF,15,TRBV9,.,TRBJ1-2,.
TGTGCCAGCAGCTTGGCCGGGGGGTTCGGTGCTGAAGCTTTCTTT,CASSLAGGFGAEAFF,15,TRBV5-5,.,TRBJ1-1,.
TGTGCCAGTAGTACAGGGGTCCGGGGTAATTCACCCCTCCACTTT,CASSTGVRGNSPLHF,15,TRBV19,.,TRBJ1-6,.
TGTGCCAGTAGACGGACAGGGGTTTCAGATACGCAGTATTTT,CASRRTGVSDTQYF,14,TRBV19,.,TRBJ2-3,TRBD1
TGTGCCAGCAGCTCGAGGGGGACTAGTGGAGTCGTAGCCTACAATGAGCAGTTCTTC,CASSSRGTSGVVAYNEQFF,19,TRBV7-2,.,TRBJ2-1,TRBD2
TGTGCCAGCAGTGAAGGCCAGGGTGCCTATGGCTACACCTTC,CASSEGQGAYGYTF,14,TRBV25-1,.,TRBJ1-2,.
TGTGCCAGCAGCTTCCTACAGGGAAACACCATATATTTT,CASSFLQGNTIYF,13,TRBV11-2,.,TRBJ1-3,.
TGCGCCAGCAGACAGGGGGAGAACACCGGGGAGCTGTTTTTT,CASRQGENTGELFF,14,TRBV10-2,once,TRBJ2-2,TRBD1
TGCGCCAGCAGCCCCGGACAGGGGGCTTGGGGTAGCTATGGCTACACCTTC,CASSPGQGAWGSYGYTF,17,TRBV5-1,.,TRBJ1-2,TRBD1
TGTGCCAGCACGGGGGGCTCCTACAATGAGCAGTTCTTC,CASTGGSYNEQFF,13,TRBV12-3/TRBV12-4,.,TRBJ2-1,TRBD2
TGTGCCAGCAGGGGACAGGGGGCCTACGAGCAGTACTTC,CASRGQGAYEQYF,13,TRBV12-3/TRBV12-4,.,TRBJ2-7,TRBD1
TGCAGCGTAGGACAGGGGGGAGATACGCAGTATTTT,CSVGQGGDTQYF,12,TRBV29-1,.,TRBJ2-3,TRBD1
TGTGCCAGCAGCCTTAGCGGGGGACAAGAGACCCAGTACTTC,CASSLSGGQETQYF,14,TRBV9,.,TRBJ2-5,TRBD2
TGCGCCAGCAGGCCGGACAGGGAAAAACTGTTTTTT,CASRPDREKLFF,12,TRBV5-1,.,TRBJ1-4,TRBD1
TGTGCCACCAGTGACGCCGGGACAGGGTTATATGGCTACACCTTC,CATSDAGTGLYGYTF,15,TRBV24-1,.,TRBJ1-2,TRBD1
TGTGCCACCACTATCCAACAGGGTATAGGGGTGGCTTTCTTT,CATTIQQGIGVAFF,14,TRBV27,.,TRBJ1-1,.
TGTGCCTGGAGTTCTGGACAGGGGGGTCGGGAAAAACTGTTTTTT,CAWSSGQGGREKLFF,15,TRBV30,.,TRBJ1-4,TRBD1
TGTGCCAGCAGCTTAATCTCAGGGGACGGCTACACCTTC,CASSLISGDGYTF,13,TRBV7-9,.,TRBJ1-2,.
TGCGCCAGCATGGCGGGCGCGAACTCCTACGAGCAGTACTTC,CASMAGANSYEQYF,14,TRBV5-1,.,TRBJ2-7,.
TGTGCCAGCAGCTTAATAGTTGCAACTAATGAAAAACTGTTTTTT,CASSLIVATNEKLFF,15,TRBV7-8,.,TRBJ1-4,.
TGTGCCAGCAGCCCAGGGTGGGGCAGGGGGACTAGCACAGATACGCAGTATTTT,CASSPGWGRGTSTDTQYF,18,TRBV11-2,once,TRBJ2-3,.
TGCGCCAGCAGCTTCCGCAGGGGACCCACTGAAGCTTTCTTT,CASSFRRGPTEAFF,14,TRBV5-1,once,TRBJ1-1,.
TGTGCCAGCAGCTTGGCACAGGTAAACACAGATACGCAGTATTTT,CASSLAQVNTDTQYF,15,TRBV5-5,.,TRBJ2-3,.
TGTGCCAGCAGTGAAACCCCTCAGGTTGCCCTCAATGGCTACACCTTC,CASSETPQVALNGYTF,16,TRBV6-1,.,TRBJ1-2,.
TGCAGTCTAGAAATTTCCTACGAGCAGTACTTC,CSLEISYEQYF,11,TRBV20-1,.,TRBJ2-7,.
TGTGCCAGCTCACCCAACCAGGGAAGCTACACCTTC,CASSPNQGSYTF,12,TRBV18,.,TRBJ1-2,.
TGTGCCAGCAGCGGAATGGGTCCGGGAGCCAGGAACACTGAAGCTTTCTTT,CASSGMGPGARNTEAFF,17,TRBV9,.,TRBJ1-1,.
TGCGCCAGCAGCTCTGGACTCCCCACAGATACGCAGTATTTT,CASSSGLPTDTQYF,14,TRBV5-1,.,TRBJ2-3,.
TGTGCCAGTAGGGCTTCGGGGACAGGGGGACGGGGAGAGACCCAGTACTTC,CASRASGTGGRGETQYF,17,TRBV19,.,TRBJ2-5,TRBD1
TGTGCCAGCAGCTTAGCCAGGGGCCCGACGAAGAATGAGCAGTTCTTC,CASSLARGPTKNEQFF,16,TRBV11-1,.,TRBJ2-1,.
TGTGCCAGCAGCTTGTACAGCAATAACTATGGCTACACCTTC,CASSLYSNNYGYTF,14,TRBV5-6,.,TRBJ1-2,.
TGTGCCACCAGCTCGAGCGGGGGAGAGACCCAGTACTTC,CATSSSGGETQYF,13,TRBV15,.,TRBJ2-5,TRBD2
TGTGCCAGCAGTCAAGGACAAGTTAGGACCTATAATTCACCCCTCCACTTT,CASSQGQVRTYNSPLHF,17,TRBV27,.,TRBJ1-6,.
TGTGCCACCCGGTCTAATGGGGGAGGATTAACAGATACGCAGTATTTT,CATRSNGGGLTDTQYF,16,TRBV24-1,.,TRBJ2-3,.